A selection of T cell receptor beta chains follows, all from one sample in a study of cytomegalovirus exposure and HLA in healthy donors. Libraries were prepared by immunoSEQ multiplex PCR; TCRdb keeps only in-frame clonotypes and omits some of them. Found here are 120,000 to 150,000 clones, approximately 80% of them singletons; the top ten hold approximately 1.8%. The sequenced sample was PBMCs. These receptor sequences come from a man between 35 and 55 years old in good health and CMV-seronegative. The CDR3 runs from the conserved cysteine through the conserved F or W. D genes are given only for firm matches. Rows may omit the clone size; those that give it use once, few, many or a size class.

>TRBD2|TRBV7-8|NA|15|TRBJ2-5
TGTGCCAGCAGCTTCGGACTAGCGGGGGCAGAGACCCAGTACTTC
CASSFGLAGAETQYF
>NA|TRBV11-2|NA|12|TRBJ2-7
TGTGCCAGCAGCTTAGGGGGAGACGGGCAGTACTTC
CASSLGGDGQYF
>TRBD2|TRBV5-4|NA|16|TRBJ2-3
TGTGCCAGCTCCCCTAGCGGGGGCCTTAGCACAGATACGCAGTATTTT
CASSPSGGLSTDTQYF
>NA|TRBV30|NA|11|TRBJ2-7
TGTGCCTGGAGTGTAGGGGCCGAGCAGTACTTC
CAWSVGAEQYF
>NA|TRBV7-9|NA|16|TRBJ2-5
TGTGCCAGCAGCCCCACGTTATCGGGGAAGTGGGAGACCCAGTACTTC
CASSPTLSGKWETQYF
>NA|TRBV5-6|few|11|TRBJ1-1
TGTGCCAGCAGCTTGACGGGTGAAGCTTTCTTT
CASSLTGEAFF
>NA|TRBV11-2|NA|15|TRBJ2-3
TGTGCCAGCAGCTTAGATCCCGCGCCGTCAGATACGCAGTATTTT
CASSLDPAPSDTQYF
>NA|TRBV7-9|NA|12|TRBJ2-4
TGTTCCAGCAGCCCAAGTGGAGAAATTCAGTACTTC
CSSSPSGEIQYF
>NA|TRBV19|NA|15|TRBJ1-2
TGTGCCAGTAGTATAGTTGCAGGATCTCGCTATGGCTACACCTTC
CASSIVAGSRYGYTF
>NA|TRBV19|NA|15|TRBJ1-5
TGTGCCAGTAGTAGGGCAGGGGTTAGCAATCAGCCCCAGCATTTT
CASSRAGVSNQPQHF
>TRBD2|TRBV5-4|NA|17|TRBJ2-3
TGTGCCAGCAGCCCCCCCACTCGGACTAGCGGCACAGATACGCAGTATTTT
CASSPPTRTSGTDTQYF
>NA|TRBV28|NA|13|TRBJ2-5
TGTGCCAGCAGTTTGCGGGTCATGGAGACCCAGTACTTC
CASSLRVMETQYF
>NA|TRBV28|NA|17|TRBJ2-3
TGTGCCAGCAGTCCTACTGCGACAAACAGGCCCACAGATACGCAGTATTTT
CASSPTATNRPTDTQYF
>TRBD1|TRBV4-1|once|15|TRBJ2-3
TGCGCCAGCAGGACCATGGGGACAGGGCCAGATACGCAGTATTTT
CASRTMGTGPDTQYF
>TRBD2|TRBV4-3|NA|17|TRBJ2-3
TGCGCCAGCAGCCAAGATCTGAGCGGGGGGAATTCAGATACGCAGTATTTT
CASSQDLSGGNSDTQYF
>NA|TRBV13|NA|16|TRBJ2-2
TGTGCCAGCAGCTTTTCGGGCGGGGCTGCCACCGGGGAGCTGTTTTTT
CASSFSGGAATGELFF
>NA|TRBV4-1|NA|18|TRBJ2-1
TGCGCCAGCAGCTCAGGGGGCGGGGGGGCCACCCCCTACAATGAGCAGTTCTTC
CASSSGGGGATPYNEQFF
>NA|TRBV4-1|few|17|TRBJ2-7
TGCGCCAGCAGCCAAGATGGCGACCGGCAGGCCCCCTACGAGCAGTACTTC
CASSQDGDRQAPYEQYF
>NA|TRBV6-5|few|13|TRBJ1-6
TGTGCCAGCGGACAGATAAATAATTCACCCCTCCACTTT
CASGQINNSPLHF
>TRBD1|TRBV2|NA|15|TRBJ2-5
TGTGCCAGCAGGAACACCGGGACAGGGGGCGAGACCCAGTACTTC
CASRNTGTGGETQYF
>NA|TRBV21-1|NA|15|TRBJ1-4
TGTGCCAGCAGCCCCCACCGGGGTGTGAGTGAAAAACTGTTTTTT
CASSPHRGVSEKLFF
>TRBD2|TRBV5-1|once|17|TRBJ2-5
TGCGCCAGCAGCTTGATTAGCGGGAGGGGGTACCAAGAGACCCAGTACTTC
CASSLISGRGYQETQYF
>TRBD1|TRBV9|NA|18|TRBJ2-2
TGTGCCAGCAGCGTAGTTCGTAGGCCAGGGGGGAACACCGGGGAGCTGTTTTTT
CASSVVRRPGGNTGELFF
>NA|TRBV19|NA|19|TRBJ2-1
TGTGCCAGTAGCCTGAGTCTCGCGGACACTGGGCTTTTCTACAATGAGCAGTTCTTC
CASSLSLADTGLFYNEQFF
>NA|TRBV19|NA|13|TRBJ2-3
TGTGCCAGTAGTCAACACAGCACAGATACGCAGTATTTT
CASSQHSTDTQYF
>NA|TRBV5-1|NA|12|TRBJ2-7
TGCGCCAGCAGCTTGCGGGGCTACGAGCAGTACTTC
CASSLRGYEQYF
>NA|TRBV19|NA|13|TRBJ2-7
TGTGCCAGTAGTGCGGACTTTGCCTACGAGCAGTACTTC
CASSADFAYEQYF
>TRBD1|TRBV18|NA|15|TRBJ2-7
TGTGCCAGCTCACCGAATCGACAGGGGGGCCACGAGCAGTACTTC
CASSPNRQGGHEQYF
>TRBD1|TRBV5-5|NA|16|TRBJ2-7
TGTGCCAGCAGCTTGGAGTGGCGGCAGGGGGCGAACGAGCAGTACTTC
CASSLEWRQGANEQYF
>TRBD2|TRBV27|NA|15|TRBJ2-1
TGTGCCAGCAGTTCCGGGACTAGCCCCTACAATGAGCAGTTCTTC
CASSSGTSPYNEQFF
>NA|TRBV28|NA|15|TRBJ2-7
TGTGCCAGCAGAAAGGCCCGGGCAGGGTTCTACGAGCAGTACTTC
CASRKARAGFYEQYF
>TRBD1|TRBV7-8|NA|17|TRBJ2-3
TGTGCCAGCAGCCAGCCGCCGACAGGGTTGGGCACAGATACGCAGTATTTT
CASSQPPTGLGTDTQYF
>TRBD1|TRBV15|NA|16|TRBJ1-2
TGTGCCACCAGCAGAGCCCCCGGGACAGGGACGTATGGCTACACCTTC
CATSRAPGTGTYGYTF
>NA|TRBV11-2|NA|14|TRBJ2-5
TGTGCCAGCAGCTTTGAGCGGGCCCAAGAGACCCAGTACTTC
CASSFERAQETQYF
>TRBD1|TRBV7-8|NA|17|TRBJ2-5
TGTGCCAGCAGTCCAACCCAGGGGGCCTGGGGGCAAGAGACCCAGTACTTC
CASSPTQGAWGQETQYF
>NA|TRBV7-9|NA|15|TRBJ1-4
TGTGCCAGCAGCTCCCGACAGGTCGATAATGAAAAACTGTTTTTT
CASSSRQVDNEKLFF
>NA|TRBV27|NA|19|TRBJ2-6
TGTGCCAGCAGTTTATTTGGCGCAGGGGCTATCTCTGGGGCCAACGTCCTGACTTTC
CASSLFGAGAISGANVLTF
>NA|TRBV4-3|NA|16|TRBJ1-4
TGCGCCAGCAGCCAAGGCCACAGTGACAATAATGAAAAACTGTTTTTT
CASSQGHSDNNEKLFF
>NA|TRBV4-3|NA|18|TRBJ2-6
TGCGCCAGCAGCCAAGGCGTTGTAAATCAGGAGGGGGCCAACGGCCTGACTTTC
CASSQGVVNQEGANGLTF
>TRBD2|TRBV10-3|NA|17|TRBJ2-2
TGTGCCATCAGGGGCCCCGGGACTAGCCCAAGTGACGGGGAGCTGTTTTTT
CAIRGPGTSPSDGELFF
>NA|TRBV27|NA|12|TRBJ2-7
TGTGCCAGCAGTTTAGCTCGGGGGGAGCAGTACTTC
CASSLARGEQYF
>NA|TRBV4-1|NA|13|TRBJ2-7
TGCGCCAGCAGCCAAGATACGAGGTACGAGCAGTACTTC
CASSQDTRYEQYF
>TRBD2|TRBV5-1|NA|16|TRBJ2-5
TGCGCCAGCAGCCCTACACTAGCGGAGTACCAAGAGACCCAGTACTTC
CASSPTLAEYQETQYF